This T cell receptor (beta chain) was sequenced in a study of CD8+CD57+ T cells in acquired aplastic anemia (dated by TCRdb to the late 2010s). At the level of the whole study: On average, sorted CD4+ and CD8+ cells yielded around 3.5 ug of extracted DNA, with a range of roughly 0.18 to 27.4 ug. Healthy donor samples averaged approximately 10 million reads for CD4+ and under 14 million for CD8+ cells. Beyond this particular receptor, the publication reports: Although some 28 CD8+ CDR3 sequences were shared by patients and controls, these sequences appeared highly expressed in patients and within the immunodominant clones of patients. Patients and healthy controls showed no significant difference in CD8+ Simpson's diversity (P=0.060).

Profiling of TCR beta VDJ combinations and CDR3 sequences used genomic DNA as the template. TCR repertoire sequencing was run on an Illumina HiSeq 2000. Processing in the source paper ran as follows. Repertoire assessment relied on Simpson's diversity index, CDR3 size and DJ length profiles, and TRBV/TRBJ rearrangement plots. The most abundant DNA sequence in the deep sequencing data was defined as the immunodominant clone. CDR3 amino acid sequences were screened for sharing across subjects and were compared with published repertoires and the VDJdb database. TCRdb passed the public sequencing reads through fastp at Q25 and MiXCR, retaining productive beta sequences. Identical CDR3 protein sequences are pooled into one entry, listed with their most common genes and DNA. TCRdb's processing, not the authors' own work, is the source of the V and J calls. Here the sample has roughly 160,000 distinct CDR3 sequences; about 64% occur a single time. The top ten hold roughly 42% of the sample.

Relative to germline, V is missing 5 bases and J is missing 4 bases, with 14 bases of the junction outside any gene match. Reading the germline V gene gives CDR1 MRHNA and CDR2 SNTAGT. The CDR3 runs 19 residues from the cysteine to the phenylalanine. The CDR3 DNA has 57 bases and is translated from base 1. In the study, sorted CD4+ and CD8+ blood T cells from patients with severe aplastic anemia and from healthy subjects underwent deep sequencing of TCR repertoires. Ficoll-Paque density gradient centrifugation was used to isolate peripheral blood mononuclear cells. Before DNA extraction, CD4+ and CD8+ T cells were sorted with FACS or magnetic beads. This clonotype occurred many times. Its antigen is not yet known. Qualities for individual bases were not recorded, and no much larger clone is one base off.

The chain is made from TRBV6-4 and TRBJ2-6; a stretch of 10 junction bases matches TRBD2. The sequence derives from a human donor in good health. Sequenced input: sorted CD4+, CD8+, or CD8+CD57+ T cells (not recorded which) from PBMCs. The DNA reads TGTGCCAGCAGTCCGTCGACTAGCGGGCCCGAGGGAGGGGCCAACGTCCTGACTTTC. This is translated as CASSPSTSGPEGGANVLTF.